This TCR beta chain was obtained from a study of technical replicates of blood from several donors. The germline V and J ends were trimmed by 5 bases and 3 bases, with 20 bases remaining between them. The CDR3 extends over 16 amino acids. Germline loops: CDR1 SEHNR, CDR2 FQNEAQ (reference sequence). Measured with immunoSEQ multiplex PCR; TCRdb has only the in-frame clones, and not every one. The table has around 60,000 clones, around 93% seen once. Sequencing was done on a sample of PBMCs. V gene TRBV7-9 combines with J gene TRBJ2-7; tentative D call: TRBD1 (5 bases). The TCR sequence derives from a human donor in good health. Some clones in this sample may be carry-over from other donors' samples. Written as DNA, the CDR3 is TGTGCCAGCAGCCCGGCACTGGTGGCAGGGATCTACGAGCAGTACTTC. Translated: CASSPALVAGIYEQYF.